Listed below are T cell receptor beta chains from one sample, sequenced in a study of technical replicates of blood from several donors. Measured with immunoSEQ multiplex PCR; TCRdb has only the in-frame clones, and not every one. This sample has some 87,000 clones, with around 92% found just once. Sequencing was carried out using T cells isolated from PBMCs. The receptors here all came from a human donor in good health. CDR3s include the opening cysteine and the closing phenylalanine or tryptophan. D genes are given only for firm matches. Part of the rows lack a size; the others show once, few, many or a class for expanded clones.

>TRBD2|TRBJ2-2|TRBV7-6|NA
TGTGCCAGCAGCCTAGGAGCGGGAGTGATCGGGGAGCTGTTTTTT
CASSLGAGVIGELFF
>TRBD2|TRBJ2-1|TRBV15|NA
TGTGCCACCAGCAGAGATGTCCCCGACTTGGGTAGCGGGAGCCATGAGCAGTTCTTC
CATSRDVPDLGSGSHEQFF
>TRBD2|TRBJ2-1|TRBV7-3|NA
TGTGCCAGCAGCTTTACACTAGCGGCGTACAATGAGCAGTTCTTC
CASSFTLAAYNEQFF
>NA|TRBJ1-5|TRBV10-1|NA
TGCGCCAGCAGTGAGGGGACTTCGAATCAGCCCCAGCATTTT
CASSEGTSNQPQHF
>NA|TRBJ1-1|TRBV14|once
TGTGCCAGCAGAGTTGCCAGGGAAGCTTTCTTT
CASRVAREAFF
>NA|TRBJ2-1|TRBV5-6|NA
TGTGCCAGCGGCCTTTGGGGCCGCAATGAGCAGTTCTTC
CASGLWGRNEQFF
>NA|TRBJ2-3|TRBV5-1|NA
TGCGCCAGCAGCGAGGATGGGGCAGGGACAGATACGCAGTATTTT
CASSEDGAGTDTQYF
>NA|TRBJ2-7|TRBV9|NA
TGTGCCAGCAGCGTAGGCGGTTCGACCCACGAAGAGCAGTACTTC
CASSVGGSTHEEQYF
>NA|TRBJ2-1|TRBV30|once
TGTGCCTGCACAGACTACAATGAGCAGTTCTTC
CACTDYNEQFF
>TRBD1|TRBJ1-1|TRBV9|NA
TGTGCCAGCAGCGCCGGGACAGCCGAAGCTTTCTTT
CASSAGTAEAFF
>TRBD2|TRBJ2-1|TRBV29-1|NA
TGCAGCGTTACACCACCCGGGACTAGCGGGAGCTCCTACAATGAGCAGTTCTTC
CSVTPPGTSGSSYNEQFF
>TRBD2|TRBJ2-7|TRBV2|medium-sized
TGTGCCAGCATGGGGCTAGCGGGTCCCTACGAGCAGTACTTC
CASMGLAGPYEQYF
>NA|TRBJ1-1|TRBV30|NA
TGTGCCTGGAGTGAAGGAGAGACCACTGAAGCTTTCTTT
CAWSEGETTEAFF